This TCR beta chain was sequenced in a study of blood T cell repertoires in COVID-19. Overall study: In each case, the material was cDNA or gDNA derived from T cells, B-cell-depleted T cells, or PBMCs.

This CDR3 region has 12 residues. Trimming removed 9 bases at V and 1 base at J, with 7 bases between. Looked up from germline, CDR1 is SNHLY and CDR2 is FYNNEI. Methods used by the authors: Estimation of nucleated cell counts relied on the amplification of reference gene primers. Sequencing used immunoSEQ multiplex PCR; TCRdb keeps in-frame clones, though not all of them. V, J and clone size derive from that table, while D and trimming were established from the DNA sequence. Counted here are about 280,000 clones, 88% occurring once; the ten biggest clones make up roughly 9.1%. The chain links TRBV2 to TRBJ1-3; tentative D call: TRBD1 (6 bases). The sample consisted of peripheral blood. The sequence derives from a man between 18 and 35 years old with active or convalescent COVID-19. The CDR3 DNA follows: TGTGCCAGTGGACAGTCTGGAAACACCATATATTTT. Amino acids: CASGQSGNTIYF.